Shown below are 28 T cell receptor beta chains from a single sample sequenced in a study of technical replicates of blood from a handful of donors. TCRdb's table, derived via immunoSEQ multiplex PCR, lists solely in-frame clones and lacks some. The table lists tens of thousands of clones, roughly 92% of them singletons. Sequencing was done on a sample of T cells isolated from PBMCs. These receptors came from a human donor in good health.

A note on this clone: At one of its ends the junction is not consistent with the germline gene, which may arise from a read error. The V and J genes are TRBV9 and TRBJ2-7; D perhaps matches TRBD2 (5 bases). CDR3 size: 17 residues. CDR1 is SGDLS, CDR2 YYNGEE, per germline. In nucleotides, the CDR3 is TGTGCCAGCAGCGTAGCCTCTGGGCCTAGCTATATTTACGAGCAGTATTTC. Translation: CASSVASGPSYIYEQYF.

The CDR3 sequence: CASSLRRGETQYF. In nucleotides, the CDR3 is TGTGCCAGCAGCTTACGGAGGGGAGAGACCCAGTACTTC. The chain uses TRBV7-7 and TRBJ2-5; D may be TRBD2 (6 bases). CDR1 and CDR2 (germline): SSHAT, FNYEAQ (reference sequence). The CDR3 is 13 amino acids. Between the trimmed V and J ends, which lost 2 bases and 4 bases, there was a span of 8 bases.

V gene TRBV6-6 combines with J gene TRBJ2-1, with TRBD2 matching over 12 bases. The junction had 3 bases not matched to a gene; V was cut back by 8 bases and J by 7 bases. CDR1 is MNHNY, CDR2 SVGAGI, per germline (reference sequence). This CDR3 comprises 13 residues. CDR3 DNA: TGTGCCAGCGGCCTAGCGGGAGGGAATGAGCAGTTCTTC. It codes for CASGLAGGNEQFF.

The CDR3 DNA reads as TGTGCCAGCAGCCAGGGGGGAGGTAGCAATCAGCCCCAGCATTTT. Its translation is CASSQGGGSNQPQHF. The chain recombines TRBV9 with TRBJ1-5, with TRBD1 matching 7 bases. Germline assignment: CDR1 SGDLS and CDR2 YYNGEE. The CDR3 covers 15 residues. V trimming: 4 bases; J trimming: 0 bases; junction bases outside the gene matches: 4.

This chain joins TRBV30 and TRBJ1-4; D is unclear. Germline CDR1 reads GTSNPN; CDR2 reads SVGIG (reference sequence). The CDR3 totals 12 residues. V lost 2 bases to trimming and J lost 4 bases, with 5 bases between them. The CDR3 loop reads CAWSSFNEKLFF. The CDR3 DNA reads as TGTGCCTGGAGTTCATTTAATGAAAAACTGTTTTTT. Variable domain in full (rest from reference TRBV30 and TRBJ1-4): SQTIHQWPATLVQPVGSPLSLECTVEGTSNPNLYWYRQAAGRGLQLLFYSVGIGQISSEVPQNLSASRPQDRQFILSSKKLLLSDSGFYLCAWSSFNEKLFFGSGTQLSVL.

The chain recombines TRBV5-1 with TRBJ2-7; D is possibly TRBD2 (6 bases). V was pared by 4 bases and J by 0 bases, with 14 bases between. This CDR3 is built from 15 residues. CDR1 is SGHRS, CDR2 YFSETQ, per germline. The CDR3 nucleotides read TGCGCCAGCAGCCGCGGGGAGGATTCCTCCTACGAGCAGTACTTC. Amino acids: CASSRGEDSSYEQYF.

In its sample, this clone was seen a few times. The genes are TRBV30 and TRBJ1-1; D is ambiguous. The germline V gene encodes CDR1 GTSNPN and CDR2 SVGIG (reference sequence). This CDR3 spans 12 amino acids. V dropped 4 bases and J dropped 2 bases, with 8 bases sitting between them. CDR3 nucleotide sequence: TGTGCCTGGACGACAAGTAACACTGAAGCTTTCTTT. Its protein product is CAWTTSNTEAFF.

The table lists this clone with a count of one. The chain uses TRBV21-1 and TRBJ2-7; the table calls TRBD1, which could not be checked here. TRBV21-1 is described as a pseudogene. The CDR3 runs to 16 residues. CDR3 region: CASSLIIRGISSEQYF. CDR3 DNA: TGTGCCAGCAGCCTCATCATCAGGGGGATAAGTTCCGAGCAGTACTTC.

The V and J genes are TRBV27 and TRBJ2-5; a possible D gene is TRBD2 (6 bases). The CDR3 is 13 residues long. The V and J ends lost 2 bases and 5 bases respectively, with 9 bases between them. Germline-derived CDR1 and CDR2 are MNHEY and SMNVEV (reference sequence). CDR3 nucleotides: TGTGCCAGCAGTTTAGCGGGGTTGGAGACCCAGTACTTC. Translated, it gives CASSLAGLETQYF.

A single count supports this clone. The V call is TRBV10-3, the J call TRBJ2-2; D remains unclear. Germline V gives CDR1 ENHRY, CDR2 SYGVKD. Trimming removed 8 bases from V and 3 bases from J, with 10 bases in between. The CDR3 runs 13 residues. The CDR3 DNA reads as TGTGCCATCCACTCGACACACACCGGGGAGCTGTTTTTT. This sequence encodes CAIHSTHTGELFF.

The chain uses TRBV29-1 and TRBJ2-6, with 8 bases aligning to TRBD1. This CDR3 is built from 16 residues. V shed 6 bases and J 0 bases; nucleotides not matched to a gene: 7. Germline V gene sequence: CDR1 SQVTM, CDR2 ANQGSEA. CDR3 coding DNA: TGCAGCGTCGTTGGACAGGGAGTCTCTGGGGCCAACGTCCTGACTTTC. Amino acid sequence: CSVVGQGVSGANVLTF. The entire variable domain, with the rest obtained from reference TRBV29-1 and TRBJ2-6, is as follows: SAVISQKPSRDICQRGTSLTIQCQVDSQVTMMFWYRQQPGQSLTLIATANQGSEATYESGFVIDKFPISRPNLTFSTLTVSNMSPEDSSIYLCSVVGQGVSGANVLTFGAGSRLTVL.

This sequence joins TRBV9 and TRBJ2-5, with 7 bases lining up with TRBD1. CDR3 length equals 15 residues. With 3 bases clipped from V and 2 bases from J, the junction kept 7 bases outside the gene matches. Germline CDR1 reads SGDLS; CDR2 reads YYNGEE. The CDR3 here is CASSGDRAQQETQYF. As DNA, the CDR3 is TGTGCCAGCAGCGGAGACAGGGCCCAACAAGAGACCCAGTACTTC.

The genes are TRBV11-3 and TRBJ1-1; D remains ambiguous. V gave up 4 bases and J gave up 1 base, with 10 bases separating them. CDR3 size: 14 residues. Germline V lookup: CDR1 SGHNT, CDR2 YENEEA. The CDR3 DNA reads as TGTGCCAGCAGCTCCGTGTCCGGGAACACTGAAGCTTTCTTT. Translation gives CASSSVSGNTEAFF.

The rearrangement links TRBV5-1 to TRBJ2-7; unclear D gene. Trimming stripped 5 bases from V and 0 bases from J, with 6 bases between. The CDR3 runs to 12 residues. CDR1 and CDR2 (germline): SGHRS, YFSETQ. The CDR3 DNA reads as TGCGCCAGCAGGTCTAGCTCCTACGAGCAGTACTTC. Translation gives CASRSSSYEQYF.

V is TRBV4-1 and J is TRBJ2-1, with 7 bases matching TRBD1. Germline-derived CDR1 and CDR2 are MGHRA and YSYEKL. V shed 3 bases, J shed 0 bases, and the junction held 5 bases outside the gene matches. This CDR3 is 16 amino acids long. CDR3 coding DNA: TGCGCCAGCAGCCAGGGGACAGACAGCTCCTACAATGAGCAGTTCTTC. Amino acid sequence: CASSQGTDSSYNEQFF.

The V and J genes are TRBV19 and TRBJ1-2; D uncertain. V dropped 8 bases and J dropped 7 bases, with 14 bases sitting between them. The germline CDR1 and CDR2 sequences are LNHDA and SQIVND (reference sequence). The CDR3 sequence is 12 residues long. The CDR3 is CASSRELGGYTF. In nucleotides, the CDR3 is TGTGCCAGTTCGAGGGAGTTAGGTGGCTACACCTTC. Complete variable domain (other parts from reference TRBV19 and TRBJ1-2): DGGITQSPKYLFRKEGQNVTLSCEQNLNHDAMYWYRQDPGQGLRLIYYSQIVNDFQKGDIAEGYSVSREKKESFPLTVTSAQKNPTAFYLCASSRELGGYTFGSGTRLTVV.

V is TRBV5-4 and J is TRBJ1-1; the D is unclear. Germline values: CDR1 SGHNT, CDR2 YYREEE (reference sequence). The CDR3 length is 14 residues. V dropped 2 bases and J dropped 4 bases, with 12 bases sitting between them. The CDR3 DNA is TGTGCCAGCAGCTTTATTGGTGGAGGCACTGAAGCTTTCTTT. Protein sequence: CASSFIGGGTEAFF.

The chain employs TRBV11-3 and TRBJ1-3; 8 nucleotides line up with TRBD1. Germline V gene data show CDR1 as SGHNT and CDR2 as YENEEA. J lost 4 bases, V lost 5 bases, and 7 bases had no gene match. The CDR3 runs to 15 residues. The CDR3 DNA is TGTGCCAGCAGCCGGACAGGGTTAAGCGGAAACACCATATATTTT. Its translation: CASSRTGLSGNTIYF.

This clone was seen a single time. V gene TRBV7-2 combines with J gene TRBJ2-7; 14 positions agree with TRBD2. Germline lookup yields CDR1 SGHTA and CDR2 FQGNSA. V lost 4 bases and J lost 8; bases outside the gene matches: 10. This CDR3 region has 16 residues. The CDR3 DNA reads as TGTGCCAGCAGCTGGGGACTAGCGGGAGTCCCCGGCCAGCAGTACTTC. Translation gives CASSWGLAGVPGQQYF. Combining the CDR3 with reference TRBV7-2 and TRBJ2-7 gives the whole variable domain GAGVSQSPSNKVTEKGKDVELRCDPISGHTALYWYRQSLGQGLEFLIYFQGNSAPDKSGLPSDRFSAERTGGSVSTLTIQRTQQEDSAVYLCASSWGLAGVPGQQYFGPGTRLTVT.

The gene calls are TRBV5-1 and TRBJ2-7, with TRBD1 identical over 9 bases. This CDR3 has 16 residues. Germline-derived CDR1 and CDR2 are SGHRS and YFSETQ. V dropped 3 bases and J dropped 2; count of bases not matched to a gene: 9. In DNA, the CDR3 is TGCGCCAGCAGCTCGGAATACAGGGGGCGTCCCTACGAGCAGTACTTC. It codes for CASSSEYRGRPYEQYF.

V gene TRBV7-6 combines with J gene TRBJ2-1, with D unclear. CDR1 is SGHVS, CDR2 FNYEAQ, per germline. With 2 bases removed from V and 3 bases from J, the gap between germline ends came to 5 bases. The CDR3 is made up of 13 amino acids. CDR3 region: CASSLQDYNEQFF. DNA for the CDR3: TGTGCCAGCAGCTTACAGGACTACAATGAGCAGTTCTTC. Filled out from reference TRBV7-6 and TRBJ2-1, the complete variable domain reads GAGVSQSPRYKVTKRGQDVALRCDPISGHVSLYWYRQALGQGPEFLTYFNYEAQQDKSGLPNDRFSAERPEGSISTLTIQRTEQRDSAMYRCASSLQDYNEQFFGPGTRLTVL.

CDR3 coding DNA: TGCGCCAGCAGCGGGCAGGGGGAGACCCAGTACTTC. It specifies CASSGQGETQYF. This rearrangement joins TRBV5-1 to TRBJ2-5; TRBD1 is a possible D gene (6 bases). The CDR3 covers 12 residues. Trimming removed 4 bases at V and 5 bases at J, with 9 bases between. The V gene's germline CDR1 is SGHRS and CDR2 YFSETQ.

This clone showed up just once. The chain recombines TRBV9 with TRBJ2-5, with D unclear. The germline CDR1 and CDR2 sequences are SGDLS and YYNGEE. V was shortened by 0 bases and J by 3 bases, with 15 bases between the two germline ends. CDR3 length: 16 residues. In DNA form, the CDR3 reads TGTGCCAGCAGCGTAGCCGGAAGTTCCGCGGAAGAGACCCAGTACTTC. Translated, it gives CASSVAGSSAEETQYF.

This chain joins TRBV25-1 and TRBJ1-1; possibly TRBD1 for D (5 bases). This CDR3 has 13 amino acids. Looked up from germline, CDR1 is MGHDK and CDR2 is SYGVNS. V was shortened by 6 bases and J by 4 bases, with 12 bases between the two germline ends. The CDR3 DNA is TGTGCCAGCAGGGACGGAGGGGTCACTGAAGCTTTCTTT. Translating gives CASRDGGVTEAFF.

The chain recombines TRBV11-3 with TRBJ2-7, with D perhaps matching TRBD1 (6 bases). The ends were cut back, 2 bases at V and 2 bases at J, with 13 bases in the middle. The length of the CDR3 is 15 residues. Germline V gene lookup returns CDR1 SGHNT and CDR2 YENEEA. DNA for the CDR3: TGTGCCAGCAGCTTATGGGGGCTAGAAACCTACGAGCAGTACTTC. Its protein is CASSLWGLETYEQYF. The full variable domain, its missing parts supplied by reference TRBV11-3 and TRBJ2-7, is EAGVVQSPRYKIIEKKQPVAFWCNPISGHNTLYWYLQNLGQGPELLIRYENEEAVDDSQLPKDRFSAERLKGVDSTLKIQPAELGDSAVYLCASSLWGLETYEQYFGPGTRLTVT.

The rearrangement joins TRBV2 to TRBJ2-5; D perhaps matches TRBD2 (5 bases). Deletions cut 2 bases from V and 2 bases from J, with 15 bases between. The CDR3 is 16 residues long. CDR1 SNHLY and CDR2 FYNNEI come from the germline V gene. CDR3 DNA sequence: TGTGCCAGCAGTGAATCCCCAGCGGAGCTACAAGAGACCCAGTACTTC. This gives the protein CASSESPAELQETQYF.

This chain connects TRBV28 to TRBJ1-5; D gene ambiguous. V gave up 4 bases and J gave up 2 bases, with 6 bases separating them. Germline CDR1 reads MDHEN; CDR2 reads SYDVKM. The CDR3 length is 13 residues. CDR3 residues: CASSSLGNQPQHF. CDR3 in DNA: TGTGCCAGCAGTTCTCTCGGCAATCAGCCCCAGCATTTT. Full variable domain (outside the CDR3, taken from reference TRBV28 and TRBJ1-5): DVKVTQSSRYLVKRTGEKVFLECVQDMDHENMFWYRQDPGLGLRLIYFSYDVKMKEKGDIPEGYSVSREKKERFSLILESASTNQTSMYLCASSSLGNQPQHFGDGTRLSIL.

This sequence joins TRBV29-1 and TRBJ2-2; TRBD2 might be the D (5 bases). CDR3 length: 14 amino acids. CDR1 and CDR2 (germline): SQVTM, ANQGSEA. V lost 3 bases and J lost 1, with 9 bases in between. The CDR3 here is CSVDPSGNTGELFF. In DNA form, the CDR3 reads TGCAGCGTTGACCCCAGCGGGAACACCGGGGAGCTGTTTTTT.